These 24 T cell receptor beta chains were all obtained from the same sample, sequenced in a study of monozygotic twins with inflammatory bowel disease. TCRdb reprocessed the 5' RACE reads; each CDR3 protein has one entry and no DNA is given. Found here are around 100,000 distinct CDR3 sequences; the top ten clones hold approximately 2%. The sample was blood. All receptors derive from a human donor with ulcerative colitis or Crohn's disease, or a healthy co-twin of an affected twin (not recorded which).

The CDR3 is CSGRTDSHGYTF. J is TRBJ1-2 and V is TRBV29-1; there is no DNA to check the TCRdb D call of TRBD1. CDR1 and CDR2 from the germline V gene are SQVTM and ANQGSEA. The CDR3 sequence is 12 residues long.

J is TRBJ2-2 and V is TRBV24-1; no DNA is available, so the TRBD1 call from TCRdb remains unchecked. Germline V gives CDR1 KGHDR, CDR2 SFDVKD. CDR3 length: 15 amino acids. The CDR3 sequence: CATRTGTSNTGELFF.

This sequence joins TRBV5-4 and TRBJ2-5; checking the TCRdb D call of TRBD2 is not possible without DNA. CDR1 is SGHNT and CDR2 is YYREEE in the germline V gene (reference sequence). CDR3 length equals 15 residues. The CDR3 protein is CASSLEGLASETQYF.

The chain has TRBV12-3 or TRBV12-4 and TRBJ2-7. This CDR3 has 14 amino acids. CDR3 amino acids: CASSTADRSYEQYF.

The J gene is TRBJ2-1, the V gene TRBV7-3. The germline CDR1 and CDR2 sequences are SGHTA and FQGTGA. The CDR3 runs 16 residues. This CDR3 reads CASSNPAKSSYNEQFF.

This chain links TRBV7-8 with TRBJ2-3; as DNA is missing, the TRBD1 call by TCRdb cannot be tested. Germline CDR1 is SGHVS and CDR2 is FQNEAQ. The CDR3 consists of 15 residues. The CDR3 sequence: CASSLAGSGTDTQYF.

CDR3 in amino acids: CASSFPQGWGETQYF. This chain links TRBV28 with TRBJ2-5; TCRdb's D gene call, TRBD1, goes unchecked for lack of DNA. This CDR3 has 15 residues. Germline V gives CDR1 MDHEN, CDR2 SYDVKM.

The chain links TRBV20-1 to TRBJ2-5; the TCRdb call, TRBD1, lacks DNA for checking. Per the germline V gene, CDR1 is DFQATT and CDR2 is SNEGSKA (reference sequence). This CDR3 comprises 16 residues. CDR3: CSARGQGSRVQETQYF.

This chain connects TRBV20-1 to TRBJ2-7; the TRBD2 assignment by TCRdb is unverifiable without DNA. Germline loops: CDR1 DFQATT, CDR2 SNEGSKA (reference sequence). This CDR3 contains 12 residues. The CDR3: CSGDFYPREQYF.

The chain couples TRBV6-5 to TRBJ2-2; TCRdb's D gene call, TRBD2, goes unchecked for lack of DNA. This CDR3 contains 17 residues. The germline V gene has CDR1 MNHEY and CDR2 SVGAGI. CDR3 loop: CASSYSVGVSHTGELFF.

This chain joins TRBV10-3 and TRBJ2-3; TCRdb reports TRBD2, a call that lacks DNA to check it against. The CDR3 is made up of 15 amino acids. Germline V gene lookup returns CDR1 ENHRY and CDR2 SYGVKD. CDR3 sequence reads: CAIRASGGIADTQYF.

The J gene is TRBJ2-3, the V gene TRBV12-3 or TRBV12-4; the TRBD2 assignment by TCRdb is unverifiable without DNA. The CDR3 spans 16 residues. Here the CDR3 reads CASSPSPGGPTDTQYF.

The chain recombines TRBV18 with TRBJ1-5. Germline values: CDR1 KGHSH, CDR2 LQKENI. This CDR3 region has 15 residues. CDR3 in amino acids: CASSPPGGSNQPQHF.

The genes are TRBV27 and TRBJ1-4; the TCRdb call, TRBD1, lacks DNA for checking. The CDR3 contains 16 residues. Per the germline V gene, CDR1 is MNHEY and CDR2 is SMNVEV (reference sequence). The CDR3 spells CASSQSYRRTNEKLFF.

This chain links TRBV7-9 with TRBJ2-5; TCRdb's D call of TRBD1 is untestable without DNA. The CDR3 contains 15 residues. Germline CDR1 and CDR2: SEHNR and FQNEAQ (reference sequence). The CDR3 loop is CASSSPVLYQETQYF. Drawing the rest from reference TRBV7-9 and TRBJ2-5, the complete variable domain is DTGVSQNPRHKITKRGQNVTFRCDPISEHNRLYWYRQTLGQGPEFLTYFQNEAQLEKSRLLSDRFSAERPKGSFSTLEIQRTEQGDSAMYLCASSSPVLYQETQYFGPGTRLLVL.

This chain links TRBV15 with TRBJ2-1; there is no DNA to check the TCRdb D call of TRBD1. The CDR3 totals 13 residues. From germline, CDR1 is LNHNV and CDR2 YYDKDF (reference sequence). The CDR3 reads CATSRGTANEQFF.

The chain couples TRBV5-1 to TRBJ1-1. In germline, CDR1 is SGHRS, CDR2 YFSETQ. This CDR3 region has 15 residues. The CDR3 region is CASSIGQGIGTEAFF.

This rearrangement joins TRBV20-1 to TRBJ1-1. This CDR3 comprises 11 residues. Germline V lookup: CDR1 DFQATT, CDR2 SNEGSKA (reference sequence). The CDR3 sequence is CSARATRLAFF.

The CDR3 region is CSVSREGYEQYF. The rearrangement joins TRBV20-1 to TRBJ2-7; there is no DNA to check the TCRdb D call of TRBD2. CDR3 size: 12 residues. CDR1 is DFQATT, CDR2 SNEGSKA, per germline (reference sequence).

The chain uses TRBV20-1 and TRBJ2-7; TCRdb's D call, TRBD1, is unchecked because there is no DNA. The CDR3 runs to 14 residues. The germline V gene has CDR1 DFQATT and CDR2 SNEGSKA (reference sequence). CDR3 in amino acids: CSARDPPGSYEQYF.

This chain connects TRBV20-1 to TRBJ2-1; without DNA, the TCRdb call of TRBD1 cannot be checked. CDR1 DFQATT and CDR2 SNEGSKA come from the germline V gene (reference sequence). CDR3 size: 15 residues. The CDR3 loop is CSAQDSSNPRGEQFF.

The chain is built from TRBV5-6 and TRBJ2-7; TCRdb lists TRBD2, though no DNA is available to test this call. The CDR3 length is 17 residues. Germline CDR1 is SGHDT and CDR2 is YYEEEE. This CDR3 is CASSLDGSGRPSGEQYF.

The chain couples TRBV5-1 to TRBJ2-5; there is no DNA to check the TCRdb D call of TRBD1. Germline V gene lookup returns CDR1 SGHRS and CDR2 YFSETQ. This CDR3 has 14 residues. This CDR3 is CASSLQGIQETQYF.

The chain combines TRBV28 with TRBJ2-2; TCRdb's D call, TRBD1, is unchecked because there is no DNA. Germline loops: CDR1 MDHEN, CDR2 SYDVKM. The CDR3 extends over 16 amino acids. The CDR3 here is CASRGSGQRNTGELFF.